This TCR beta chain came from a study of CD8+ T cells in alopecia areata. Study overall: A regimen of oral tofacitinib, 5 to 10 mg twice daily, was given to treated patients.

This clone was counted a few times. The target antigen is unknown. General study points: Tofacitinib significantly brought down scalp clonality and expanded CD8+ clones among top 100. Numerous expanded lesional clones remained in scalp and blood during tofacitinib. An increase in clonality over normal scalp was evident in lesional scalp, especially alopecia totalis/universalis.

Documented treatment: oral pan-JAK inhibitor, 5-10 mg twice daily. The germline V gene encodes CDR1 MNHEY and CDR2 SMNVEV (reference sequence). V was clipped by 5 bases and J by 2 bases, with 0 bases between them. CDR3 length: 11 residues. cDNA reverse transcribed from extracted RNA served as the sequencing template. Generated by immunoSEQ multiplex PCR, the TCRdb table keeps only in-frame clones and is missing some. The sample consists of about 74,000 clones, around 29% of them appearing once. The chain carries TRBV27 and TRBJ2-2; D is unclear. Here the sequenced sample was CD8+ T cells sorted from blood, taken at week 4, from a patient treated with tofacitinib. The source of this sequence is a human donor with alopecia areata. CDR3: CASSNTGELFF. CDR3 in DNA: TGTGCCAGCAGTAACACCGGGGAGCTGTTTTTT.